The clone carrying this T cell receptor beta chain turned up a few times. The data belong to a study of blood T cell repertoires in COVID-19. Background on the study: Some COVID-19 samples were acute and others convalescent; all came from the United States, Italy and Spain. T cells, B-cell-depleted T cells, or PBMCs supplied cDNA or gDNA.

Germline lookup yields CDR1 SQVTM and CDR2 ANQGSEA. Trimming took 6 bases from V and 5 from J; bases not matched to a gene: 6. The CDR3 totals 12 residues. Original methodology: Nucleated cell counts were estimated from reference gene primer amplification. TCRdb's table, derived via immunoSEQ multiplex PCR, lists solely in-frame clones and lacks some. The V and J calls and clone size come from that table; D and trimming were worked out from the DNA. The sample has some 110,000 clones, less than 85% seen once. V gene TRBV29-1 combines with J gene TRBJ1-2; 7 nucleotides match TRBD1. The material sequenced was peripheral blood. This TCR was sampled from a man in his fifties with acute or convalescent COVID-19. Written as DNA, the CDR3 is TGCAGCGTGGGGGGACAGCAGTATGGCTACACCTTC. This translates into CSVGGQQYGYTF.